The 9 T cell receptor beta chains presented below share a single source sample, sequenced in a study of regulatory T cells in long-lasting Graves disease (dated by TCRdb to the early 2020s). This sample's time point label indicates: persistent/refractory GD, antithyroid drugs over 5 years with positive TRAb. For both TCR sequencing and RNA sequencing, RNA was extracted from PBMCs using TRIzol. The library was produced with multiplex PCR. The run used an Illumina HiSeq 4000. iRepertoire HTBI primers and Arm-PCR amplification of CDR3 regions were used to construct TCR beta libraries. TCRdb reprocessed the public reads (quality trimming at Q25 with fastp, clone calling with MiXCR) and kept in-frame beta chains. Records with the same CDR3 protein are collapsed into one entry carrying the most frequent genes and DNA. This sample is represented by approximately 500,000 distinct CDR3 sequences; roughly 21% of them were singletons. Together, the top ten hold roughly 7% of the sample.

This specimen was peripheral blood mononuclear cells (PBMCs), taken when the disease was refractory, from a patient treated with antithyroid drugs. Source of these receptors: a female donor with Graves disease.

This chain links TRBV3-1 with TRBJ2-2; the match to TRBD1 covers 8 bases. The trim removed 2 bases at V and 7 bases at J, leaving 3 bases unmatched. The length of the CDR3 is 14 residues. Looked up from germline, CDR1 is LGHDT and CDR2 is YNNKEL (reference sequence). This CDR3 reads CASSQRQGFGELFF. Written as DNA, the CDR3 is TGTGCCAGCAGCCAAAGACAGGGGTTCGGGGAGCTGTTTTTT.

The chain recombines TRBV28 with TRBJ1-5, with 10 bases aligning to TRBD1. The CDR3 is made up of 16 amino acids. J was trimmed by 1 base and V by 6 bases; bases with no gene match: 6. CDR1 and CDR2 (germline): MDHEN, SYDVKM. CDR3 sequence: CASRTGGGRSNQPQHF. Written as DNA, the CDR3 is TGTGCCAGCAGGACAGGGGGCGGTCGGAGCAATCAGCCCCAGCATTTT. Looking up the rest from reference TRBV28 and TRBJ1-5 gives the full variable domain: DVKVTQSSRYLVKRTGEKVFLECVQDMDHENMFWYRQDPGLGLRLIYFSYDVKMKEKGDIPEGYSVSREKKERFSLILESASTNQTSMYLCASRTGGGRSNQPQHFGDGTRLSIL.

This clonotype was found a few times. The J gene is TRBJ2-1, the V gene TRBV11-2, with 9 bases fitting TRBD2. The CDR3 is 15 residues long. Germline loops: CDR1 SGHAT, CDR2 FQNNGV. V lost 1 base, J lost 8 bases, and 6 bases stayed unmatched. DNA for the CDR3: TGTGCCAGCAGCTTAGGTCGGGCTAGCGGGGATGAGCAGTTCTTC. Its protein is CASSLGRASGDEQFF.

This chain uses TRBV25-1 with TRBJ1-6; TRBD1 aligns across 7 bases. CDR1 is MGHDK, CDR2 SYGVNS, per germline. With 3 bases clipped from V and 0 bases from J, the junction kept 11 bases outside the gene matches. The CDR3 totals 19 residues. CDR3 residues: CASSDPPTGIPSYNSPLHF. CDR3 sequence (DNA): TGTGCCAGCAGTGACCCCCCGACAGGGATTCCCTCCTATAATTCACCCCTCCACTTT. Based on the CDR3 plus reference TRBV25-1 and TRBJ1-6, the full variable domain is EADIYQTPRYLVIGTGKKITLECSQTMGHDKMYWYQQDPGMELHLIHYSYGVNSTEKGDLSSESTVSRIRTEHFPLTLESARPSHTSQYLCASSDPPTGIPSYNSPLHFGNGTRLTVT.

This clonotype occurred many times. V gene TRBV6-1 combines with J gene TRBJ2-7, with D perhaps TRBD1 (6 bases). Trimming removed 6 bases from V and 3 bases from J, with 12 bases in between. Germline assignment: CDR1 MNHNS and CDR2 SASEGT. CDR3 length equals 13 residues. CDR3 sequence (DNA): TGTGCCAGCAGCCTTGGACAGTTCTACGAGCAGTACTTC. Residues: CASSLGQFYEQYF.

This clonotype was observed a handful of times. The genes are TRBV4-3 and TRBJ2-2; D is unclear. Trimming pared 4 bases from V and 6 bases from J, leaving 9 bases between. Germline CDR1 and CDR2: LGHNA and YSLEER. This CDR3 has 13 amino acids. Here the CDR3 DNA reads TGCGCCAGCAGCCGGTTGACGGCCGGGGAGCTGTTTTTT. Protein sequence: CASSRLTAGELFF.

About this clonotype: A much larger clone differs by one base, so this may be a read error. The chain employs TRBV25-1 and TRBJ1-1; D remains unclear. Germline CDR1 MGHDK, CDR2 SYGVNS. This CDR3 spans 12 amino acids. CDR3 in DNA: TGTGCCGGCAGTGATATGAACACTGAAGCTTTCTTT. This codes for CAGSDMNTEAFF.

This chain links TRBV9 with TRBJ2-2, with unresolved D. Germline loops: CDR1 SGDLS, CDR2 YYNGEE. V was pared by 0 bases and J by 7 bases, with 10 bases between. The CDR3 spans 14 residues. In DNA form, the CDR3 reads TGTGCCAGCAGCGTAGAACAGTTTGACGGGGAGCTGTTTTTT. Encoded protein: CASSVEQFDGELFF.

This clonotype appeared many times. The V call is TRBV7-9, the J call TRBJ2-7, with D possibly being TRBD1 (5 bases). V gave up 1 base and J gave up 9 bases, with 7 bases separating them. Germline V gene data show CDR1 as SEHNR and CDR2 as FQNEAQ (reference sequence). The CDR3 runs to 11 residues. Here the CDR3 reads CASSLDRGQYF. The CDR3 nucleotides are TGTGCCAGCAGCTTAGATAGGGGGCAGTACTTC.